This is a list of T cell receptor beta chains from one sample in a study of blood T cell repertoires in COVID-19. Measured with immunoSEQ multiplex PCR; TCRdb has only the in-frame clones, and not every one. The sample has a few hundred thousand clones, roughly nine tenths seen once. The specimen sequenced was peripheral blood. Receptors originate from a man younger than 30 who had recovered from COVID-19. Both conserved end residues are trimmed from each CDR3. Size is stated for part of the rows, as once, few or many counts, or as a class when the clone is expanded.

V gene,clone size,CDR3 protein
TRBV9,.,ASSGQQGISGNTIY
TRBV4-3,.,ASSQSSASYGDTIY
TRBV5-8,.,ASSLYAGYEQY
TRBV19,once,ASSLTSGSVSDTQY
TRBV5-8,.,ASSAMTQGRYGYT
TRBV18,.,ASSPTLDSRYYEQY
TRBV4-3,.,ASSLGPGEEQY
TRBV2,.,ASSGTRGGLNIQY
TRBV30,.,ASSTGSKNT
TRBV6-6,.,ASSYVGSPPPDTQY
TRBV9,.,ASSVWTSGRTYNEQF
TRBV7-8,.,ASSAQVVSGNTIY
TRBV19,.,ATTFRGDGNTIY
TRBV10-3,.,AITGGQGDYGYT
TRBV10-1,.,ASSGTSGGSYNEQF
TRBV10-3,.,AISEGSYRDYGYT
TRBV12-3/TRBV12-4,.,ASNPGRGLEAF
TRBV10-3,.,AISQGTSGLSYEQY
TRBV6-1,once,ASSESKTGTGGFVSGNTIY
TRBV6-5,.,ASCTGGFSGETQY
TRBV9,.,ASSGRDREET
TRBV2,.,ASSFRRGEGETQY
TRBV18,few,ASSPSPGQGDSRGYT
TRBV19,.,ASIYRVGNTEAF
TRBV4-1,.,ASSRRRQLETPEQY
TRBV11-2,.,ASSLEGQGNSPLH
TRBV19,.,ASSIPGTRGYSNQPQH
TRBV27,once,ASSFSGSGNTIY
TRBV29-1,.,SVEVGGVSFYEQY
TRBV9,.,ASSSNLDRDGANVLT
TRBV3-1/TRBV3-2,.,ASSQDGWGRVAYEQY
TRBV18,.,ASSPLGVVADTQY
TRBV12-3/TRBV12-4,.,ASSEGAETQY
TRBV20-1,.,SARPSTGYT
TRBV7-9,.,ASMGEWGRTDTQY
TRBV10-2,.,ASGPAGNNYGYT
TRBV7-3,.,ASSLNPDREYNEQF
TRBV18,.,ASSPGRTEVYEQY
TRBV14,.,ASSPGPNNEQF
TRBV27,.,ASSLSGRNTEAF
TRBV3-1/TRBV3-2,.,ASSQEQGAQEPLH
TRBV11-3,once,ASSLGGGLAGTDTQY
TRBV5-6,.,ASSGGHGGNTIY
TRBV29-1,.,SVEGLAGDYEQY
TRBV7-9,.,ASSLGGGTEDPF
TRBV21-1,.,ASDRDSRRGRSDTQY
TRBV14,.,ASSQDDLSGWYQETQY
TRBV6-1,once,ASSEMVRATNEKLF
TRBV29-1,.,SVAQYGYT
TRBV4-3,.,ASSQAQGLNTEAF
TRBV7-9,.,ASSMGQMNTEAF
TRBV6-6,.,ASLQGNEQF
TRBV12-3/TRBV12-4,.,ASSPLEGYGYT
TRBV3-1/TRBV3-2,.,ASSQSRGGGYT
TRBV10-3,.,AIGGTENTEAF
TRBV7-2,.,ASSLDREMEQY
TRBV7-2,.,ASSLDWTGVGTGELF
TRBV6-4,.,ASSDQGQGAPGELF
TRBV19,.,ASREIRDRGMNTEAF
TRBV5-1,.,ASSAGASGRNGEQY